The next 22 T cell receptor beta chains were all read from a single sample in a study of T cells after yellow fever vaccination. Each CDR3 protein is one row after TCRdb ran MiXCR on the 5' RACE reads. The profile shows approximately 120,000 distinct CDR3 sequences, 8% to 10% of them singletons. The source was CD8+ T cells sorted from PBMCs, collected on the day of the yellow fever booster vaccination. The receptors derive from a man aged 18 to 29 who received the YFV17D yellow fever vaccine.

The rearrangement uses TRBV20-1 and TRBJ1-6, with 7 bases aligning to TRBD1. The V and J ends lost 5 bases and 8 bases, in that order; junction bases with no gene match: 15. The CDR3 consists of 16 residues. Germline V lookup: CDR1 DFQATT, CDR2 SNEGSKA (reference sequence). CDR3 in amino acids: CSALGQYTTLDSPLHF. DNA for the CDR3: TGCAGTGCTTTGGGACAGTATACGACCTTGGATTCACCCCTCCACTTT.

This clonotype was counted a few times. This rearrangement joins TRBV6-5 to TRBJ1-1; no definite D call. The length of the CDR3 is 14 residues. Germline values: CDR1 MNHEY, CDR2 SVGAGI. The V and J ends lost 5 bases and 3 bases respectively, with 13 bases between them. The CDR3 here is CASSALGRYTEAFF. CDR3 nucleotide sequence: TGTGCCAGCAGTGCACTCGGGCGGTACACTGAAGCTTTCTTT.

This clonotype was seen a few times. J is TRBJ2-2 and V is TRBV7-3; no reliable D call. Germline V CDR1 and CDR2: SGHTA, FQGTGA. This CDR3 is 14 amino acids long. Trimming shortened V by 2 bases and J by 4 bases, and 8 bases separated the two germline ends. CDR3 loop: CASSLSRATGELFF. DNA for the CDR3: TGTGCCAGCAGCTTATCCAGAGCCACCGGGGAGCTGTTTTTT.

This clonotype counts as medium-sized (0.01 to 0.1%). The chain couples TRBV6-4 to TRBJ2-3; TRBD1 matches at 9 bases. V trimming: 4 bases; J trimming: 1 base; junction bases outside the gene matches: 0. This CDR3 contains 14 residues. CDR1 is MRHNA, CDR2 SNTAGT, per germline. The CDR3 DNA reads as TGTGCCAGCAGTGGGACAGGGGGCACAGATACGCAGTATTTT. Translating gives CASSGTGGTDTQYF.

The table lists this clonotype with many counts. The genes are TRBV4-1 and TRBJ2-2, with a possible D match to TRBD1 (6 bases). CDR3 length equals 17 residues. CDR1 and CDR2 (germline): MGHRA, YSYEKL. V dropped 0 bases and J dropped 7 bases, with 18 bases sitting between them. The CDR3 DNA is TGCGCCAGCAGCCAAGAACCTTATCCAGGACAGAGCGGGGAGCTGTTTTTT. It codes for CASSQEPYPGQSGELFF.

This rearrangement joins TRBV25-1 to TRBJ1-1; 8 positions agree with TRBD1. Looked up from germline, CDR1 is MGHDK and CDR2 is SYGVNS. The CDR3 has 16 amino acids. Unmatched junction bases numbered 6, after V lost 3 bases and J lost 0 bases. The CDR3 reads CASSDAEDRVNTEAFF. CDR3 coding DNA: TGTGCCAGCAGTGATGCCGAGGACAGGGTGAACACTGAAGCTTTCTTT. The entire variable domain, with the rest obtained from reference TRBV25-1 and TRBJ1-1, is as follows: EADIYQTPRYLVIGTGKKITLECSQTMGHDKMYWYQQDPGMELHLIHYSYGVNSTEKGDLSSESTVSRIRTEHFPLTLESARPSHTSQYLCASSDAEDRVNTEAFFGQGTRLTVV.

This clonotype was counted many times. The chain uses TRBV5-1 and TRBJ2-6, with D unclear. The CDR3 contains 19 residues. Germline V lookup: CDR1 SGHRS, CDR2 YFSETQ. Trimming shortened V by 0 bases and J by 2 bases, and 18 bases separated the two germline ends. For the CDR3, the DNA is TGCGCCAGCAGCTTGGGTGTCACAGCAAATCTACCTGGGGCCAACGTCCTGACTTTC. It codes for CASSLGVTANLPGANVLTF.

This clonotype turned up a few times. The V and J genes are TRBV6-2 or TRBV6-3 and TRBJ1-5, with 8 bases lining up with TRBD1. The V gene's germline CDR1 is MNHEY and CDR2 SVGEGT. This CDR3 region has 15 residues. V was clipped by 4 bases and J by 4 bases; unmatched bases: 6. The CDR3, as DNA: TGTGCCAGCAGTTTCGGACAGGGCGGGAATCAGCCCCAGCATTTT. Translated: CASSFGQGGNQPQHF.

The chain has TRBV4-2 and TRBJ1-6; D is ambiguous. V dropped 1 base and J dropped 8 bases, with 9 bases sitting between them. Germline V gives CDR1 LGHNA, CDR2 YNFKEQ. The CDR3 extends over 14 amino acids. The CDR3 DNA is TGTGCCAGCAGCCAAGGGATTCGTGATTCACCCCTCCACTTT. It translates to CASSQGIRDSPLHF.

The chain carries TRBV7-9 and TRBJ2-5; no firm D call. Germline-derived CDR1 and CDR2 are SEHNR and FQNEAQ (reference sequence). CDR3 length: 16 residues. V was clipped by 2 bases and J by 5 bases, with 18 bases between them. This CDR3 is CASSLRQTYFSETQYF. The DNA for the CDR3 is TGTGCCAGCAGCTTAAGGCAGACGTATTTCTCTGAGACCCAGTACTTC.

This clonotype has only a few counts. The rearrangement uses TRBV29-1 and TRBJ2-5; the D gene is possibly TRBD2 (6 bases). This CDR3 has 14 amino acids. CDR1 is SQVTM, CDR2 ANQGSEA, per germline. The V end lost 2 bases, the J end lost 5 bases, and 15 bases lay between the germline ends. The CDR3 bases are TGCAGCGTTGAATTAGCAGCGGGTGGCGAGACCCAGTACTTC. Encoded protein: CSVELAAGGETQYF.

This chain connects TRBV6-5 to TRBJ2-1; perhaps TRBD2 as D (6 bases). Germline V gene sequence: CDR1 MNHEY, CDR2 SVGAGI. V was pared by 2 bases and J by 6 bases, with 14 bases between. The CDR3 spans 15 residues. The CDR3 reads CASSYSGPVINEQFF. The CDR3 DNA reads TGTGCCAGCAGTTACAGCGGGCCAGTAATCAATGAGCAGTTCTTC.

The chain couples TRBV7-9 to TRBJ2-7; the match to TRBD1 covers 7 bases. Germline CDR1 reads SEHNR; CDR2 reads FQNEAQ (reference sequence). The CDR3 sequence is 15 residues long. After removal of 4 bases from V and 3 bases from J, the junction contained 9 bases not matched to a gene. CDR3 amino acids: CASSYSTGSIYEQYF. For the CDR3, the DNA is TGTGCCAGCAGCTACTCGACAGGGTCGATCTACGAGCAGTACTTC.

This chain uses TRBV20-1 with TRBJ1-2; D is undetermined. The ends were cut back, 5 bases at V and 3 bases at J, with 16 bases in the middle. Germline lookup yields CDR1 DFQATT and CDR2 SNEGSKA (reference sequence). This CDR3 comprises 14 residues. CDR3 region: CSALSGVGDYGYTF. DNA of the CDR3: TGCAGTGCTCTTTCCGGGGTGGGAGACTATGGCTACACCTTC.

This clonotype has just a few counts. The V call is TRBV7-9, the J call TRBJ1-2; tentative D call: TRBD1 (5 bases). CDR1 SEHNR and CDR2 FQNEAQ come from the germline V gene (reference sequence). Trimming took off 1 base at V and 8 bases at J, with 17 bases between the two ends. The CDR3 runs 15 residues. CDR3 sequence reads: CASSLVSTAQDGYTF. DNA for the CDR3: TGTGCCAGCAGCTTAGTTTCGACAGCACAGGACGGCTACACCTTC. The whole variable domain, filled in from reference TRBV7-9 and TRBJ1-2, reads DTGVSQNPRHKITKRGQNVTFRCDPISEHNRLYWYRQTLGQGPEFLTYFQNEAQLEKSRLLSDRFSAERPKGSFSTLEIQRTEQGDSAMYLCASSLVSTAQDGYTFGSGTRLTVV.

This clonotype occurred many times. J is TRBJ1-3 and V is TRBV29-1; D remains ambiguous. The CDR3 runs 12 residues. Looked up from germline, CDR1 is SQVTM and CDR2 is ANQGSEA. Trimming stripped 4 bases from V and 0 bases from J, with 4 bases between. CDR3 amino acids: CSVGISGNTIYF. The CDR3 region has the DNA TGCAGCGTTGGCATCTCTGGAAACACCATATATTTT.

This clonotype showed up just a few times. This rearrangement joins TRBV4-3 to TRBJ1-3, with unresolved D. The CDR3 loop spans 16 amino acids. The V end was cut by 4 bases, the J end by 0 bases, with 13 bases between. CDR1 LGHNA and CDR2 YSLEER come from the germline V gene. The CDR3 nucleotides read TGCGCCAGCAGCCCCAATTCCGGACGCTCTGGAAACACCATATATTTT. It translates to CASSPNSGRSGNTIYF.

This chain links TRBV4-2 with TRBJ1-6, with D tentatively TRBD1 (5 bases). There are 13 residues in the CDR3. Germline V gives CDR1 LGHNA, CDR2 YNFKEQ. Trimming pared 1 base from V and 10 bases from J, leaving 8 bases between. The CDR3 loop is CASSQGGDSPLHF. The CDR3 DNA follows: TGTGCCAGCAGCCAAGGGGGGGACTCACCCCTCCACTTT.

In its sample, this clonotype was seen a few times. Written as DNA, the CDR3 is TGTGCCAGCAGAAGCAGGACCCACAAGGGCTACACCTTC. Protein product: CASRSRTHKGYTF. The rearrangement links TRBV6-2 or TRBV6-3 to TRBJ1-2; D is ambiguous. CDR3 length: 13 residues. Germline CDR1 and CDR2: MNHEY and SVGEGT. V was shortened by 6 bases and J by 8 bases, with 16 bases between the two germline ends.

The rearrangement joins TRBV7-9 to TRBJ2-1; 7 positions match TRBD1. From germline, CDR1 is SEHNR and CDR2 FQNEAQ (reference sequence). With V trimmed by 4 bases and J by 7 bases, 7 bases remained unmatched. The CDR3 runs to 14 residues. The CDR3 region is CASSSTGFRNEQFF. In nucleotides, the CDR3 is TGTGCCAGCAGCTCGACAGGGTTTAGGAATGAGCAGTTCTTC.

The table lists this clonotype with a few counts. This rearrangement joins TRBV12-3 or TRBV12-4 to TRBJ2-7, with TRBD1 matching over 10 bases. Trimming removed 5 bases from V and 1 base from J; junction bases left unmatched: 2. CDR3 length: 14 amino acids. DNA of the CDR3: TGTGCCAGCAGTGGGACAGGGGCGTCCTACGAGCAGTACTTC. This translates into CASSGTGASYEQYF.

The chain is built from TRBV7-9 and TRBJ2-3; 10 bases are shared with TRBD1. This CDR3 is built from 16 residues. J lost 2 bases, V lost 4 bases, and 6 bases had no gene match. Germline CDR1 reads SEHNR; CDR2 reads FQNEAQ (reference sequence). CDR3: CASSSGQGVSTDTQYF. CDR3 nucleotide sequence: TGTGCCAGCAGCTCCGGACAGGGGGTATCCACAGATACGCAGTATTTT.